Below, 20 T cell receptor beta chains from the same sample are listed, as sequenced in a study of blood T cells in healthy people across ages. A second PCR, run for about 7 to 11 cycles, used a sample-barcoded 5' primer plus a J-beta primer mix. TCRdb reanalysed the 5' RACE reads using MiXCR and keeps one entry per CDR3 protein. The table has 700,000 or so distinct CDR3 sequences, about a fifth seen once; the top ten hold around 22%. The sample comprised blood. These receptors were obtained from a man aged 65 to 85 in good health.

This clonotype was seen more than once but under ten times. This rearrangement joins TRBV11-2 to TRBJ2-2; 7 bases fit TRBD2. CDR3 length: 15 amino acids. CDR1 and CDR2 from the germline V gene are SGHAT and FQNNGV. The J segment lost 3 bases and the V segment lost 5 bases, leaving 6 bases of the junction unmatched. CDR3 nucleotides: TGTGCCAGCAGCCCTCTAGCGGTTCACACCGGGGAGCTGTTTTTT. Translated, it gives CASSPLAVHTGELFF.

This clonotype came up a few times. The chain recombines TRBV7-9 with TRBJ2-3; 7 bases match TRBD1. The CDR3 is 15 residues long. V lost 4 bases and J lost 2; bases outside the gene matches: 6. CDR1 and CDR2 (germline): SEHNR, FQNEAQ (reference sequence). The CDR3 spells CASSYYRGPTDTQYF. The CDR3 bases are TGTGCCAGCAGCTATTACAGGGGCCCCACAGATACGCAGTATTTT.

V gene TRBV7-9 combines with J gene TRBJ2-3; the match to TRBD2 covers 7 bases. The germline V gene encodes CDR1 SEHNR and CDR2 FQNEAQ (reference sequence). The V and J ends lost 5 bases and 2 bases, in that order; junction bases with no gene match: 7. This CDR3 is built from 15 residues. CDR3 sequence: CASSTGLGHTDTQYF. CDR3 in DNA: TGTGCCAGCAGCACCGGACTAGGTCACACAGATACGCAGTATTTT.

In regard to this clonotype: The junction and the germline gene differ at one end; a read error may be behind it. This chain links TRBV5-1 with TRBJ1-1, with 9 nucleotides matching TRBD1. CDR1 SGHRS and CDR2 YFSETQ come from the germline V gene. The CDR3 consists of 17 residues. The CDR3 here is CAGSLGQGRRSNTEAFF. The CDR3 DNA reads TGCGCCGGCAGCTTGGGACAGGGTCGGAGGTCGAACACTGAAGCTTTCTTT.

The chain has TRBV29-1 and TRBJ2-6; D ambiguous. The germline V and J ends were trimmed by 6 bases and 0 bases, with 6 bases remaining between them. Germline CDR1 and CDR2: SQVTM and ANQGSEA. The CDR3 extends over 13 amino acids. For the CDR3, the DNA is TGCAGCGTAAGCGACTCTGGGGCCAACGTCCTGACTTTC. It specifies CSVSDSGANVLTF.

This clonotype was detected a few times. The rearrangement joins TRBV12-3 or TRBV12-4 to TRBJ2-5; a possible D gene is TRBD1 (6 bases). The CDR3 is 14 residues long. V was trimmed by 6 bases and J by 11 bases, leaving 22 bases between them. The CDR3 loop is CASSYGTTYVGQYF. The CDR3 coding sequence is TGTGCCAGCAGCTACGGGACAACCTACGTCGGTCAGTACTTC.

The chain employs TRBV5-1 and TRBJ2-3; D may be TRBD2 (6 bases). The CDR3 totals 15 residues. The V and J ends lost 4 bases and 3 bases respectively, with 15 bases between them. Germline values: CDR1 SGHRS, CDR2 YFSETQ. The CDR3 reads CASSPLEGLTDTQYF. The CDR3 nucleotides are TGCGCCAGCAGCCCCTTGGAGGGGTTGACAGATACGCAGTATTTT.

The V gene is TRBV10-2, the J gene TRBJ1-2; unclear D gene. V lost 0 bases to trimming and J lost 4 bases, with 3 bases between them. Per germline, CDR1 WSHSY and CDR2 SAAADI. The CDR3 covers 12 residues. The CDR3 nucleotides read TGCGCCAGCAGTGAGTCAGCCTATGGCTACACCTTC. Translated, it gives CASSESAYGYTF.

This clonotype has just a few counts. V gene TRBV20-1 combines with J gene TRBJ2-1; unclear D gene. V was cut by 1 base and J by 5 bases, with 18 bases left in between. Germline lookup yields CDR1 DFQATT and CDR2 SNEGSKA (reference sequence). The CDR3 length is 16 residues. CDR3 DNA: TGCAGTGCTAGAGTGGAACGGGTGGCTACTGACAATGAGCAGTTCTTC. It specifies CSARVERVATDNEQFF.

This clonotype was seen only once. V usage is TRBV5-1 and J usage is TRBJ1-1, with 8 bases fitting TRBD1. Looked up from germline, CDR1 is SGHRS and CDR2 is YFSETQ. This CDR3 comprises 16 residues. Trimming at V came to 5 bases and at J to 1 base, leaving 10 bases not matched to a gene. The CDR3 nucleotides read TGCGCCAGCAGGGTCTTCCAGGGGGCGCAGAACACTGAAGCTTTCTTT. Amino acid sequence: CASRVFQGAQNTEAFF.

This clonotype was seen more than once but under ten times. The chain combines TRBV7-9 with TRBJ2-2; 7 nucleotides line up with TRBD2. V shed 7 bases and J 3 bases; nucleotides not matched to a gene: 11. The CDR3 runs 16 residues. From germline, CDR1 is SEHNR and CDR2 FQNEAQ (reference sequence). The CDR3 loop is CASITGGPWYTGELFF. DNA of the CDR3: TGTGCCAGCATCACGGGGGGACCGTGGTACACCGGGGAGCTGTTTTTT.

The chain joins TRBV3-1 to TRBJ2-1; TRBD1 is a possible D gene (6 bases). The J call may not be correct, given that the DNA end is closer to TRBJ2-7. The CDR3 contains 15 residues. The germline V gene encodes CDR1 LGHDT and CDR2 YNNKEL (reference sequence). The CDR3 protein is CASSQGGRLSYEQYF. CDR3 nucleotides: TGTGCCAGCAGCCAAGGGGGGCGGCTTTCCTACGAGCAGTACTTC.

This clonotype was counted only a few times. This sequence joins TRBV29-1 and TRBJ1-1; D may be TRBD1 (6 bases). Between the trimmed V and J ends, which lost 5 bases and 4 bases, there was a span of 8 bases. Germline CDR1 reads SQVTM; CDR2 reads ANQGSEA. CDR3 length: 11 residues. CDR3 DNA: TGCAGCGTTTTCAGGGGCACTGAAGCTTTCTTT. Translating gives CSVFRGTEAFF.

In this sample, this clonotype turned up a few times. V and J are TRBV6-2 or TRBV6-3 and TRBJ2-3; tentatively, D is TRBD1 (7 bases). This CDR3 has 12 amino acids. Per germline, CDR1 MNHEY and CDR2 SVGEGT. Trimming left V 8 bases short and J 8 bases short, with 14 bases between. CDR3 in amino acids: CASGQGGATQYF. In DNA, the CDR3 is TGTGCCAGCGGGCAGGGGGGAGCTACGCAGTATTTT.

The gene calls are TRBV7-9 and TRBJ2-3; 7 nucleotides align to TRBD1. Germline lookup yields CDR1 SEHNR and CDR2 FQNEAQ (reference sequence). Trimming took 2 bases from V and 0 from J; bases not matched to a gene: 2. CDR3 size: 15 residues. The CDR3 DNA is TGTGCCAGCAGCTTAACGGACAGGAGCACAGATACGCAGTATTTT. This translates into CASSLTDRSTDTQYF. The entire variable domain, with the rest obtained from reference TRBV7-9 and TRBJ2-3, is as follows: DTGVSQNPRHKITKRGQNVTFRCDPISEHNRLYWYRQTLGQGPEFLTYFQNEAQLEKSRLLSDRFSAERPKGSFSTLEIQRTEQGDSAMYLCASSLTDRSTDTQYFGPGTRLTVL.

The rearrangement uses TRBV5-1 and TRBJ1-1; 9 bases align to TRBD1. J was trimmed by 1 base and V by 1 base; bases with no gene match: 5. There are 16 residues in the CDR3. Germline V gene sequence: CDR1 SGHRS, CDR2 YFSETQ. CDR3 residues: CASSLTTGGGNTEAFF. The CDR3 DNA sequence: TGCGCCAGCAGCTTGACGACAGGGGGGGGGAACACTGAAGCTTTCTTT.

The chain is built from TRBV5-5 and TRBJ1-6; 8 bases map to TRBD1. Unmatched junction bases numbered 8, after V lost 4 bases and J lost 5 bases. Germline assignment: CDR1 SGHKS and CDR2 YYEKEE (reference sequence). The CDR3 is 16 amino acids. CDR3 in DNA: TGTGCCAGCAGCCTCCCGTTGACAGGGGATAATTCACCCCTCCACTTT. Translating gives CASSLPLTGDNSPLHF.

The chain carries TRBV5-1 and TRBJ2-3; 8 nucleotides match TRBD2. With V trimmed by 4 bases and J by 2 bases, 9 bases remained unmatched. This CDR3 has 16 residues. The germline gives CDR1 SGHRS, CDR2 YFSETQ. In DNA, the CDR3 is TGCGCCAGCAGCCCTAGACTAGCGTCCACCACAGATACGCAGTATTTT. Translated: CASSPRLASTTDTQYF. Full variable domain (rest looked up from reference TRBV5-1 and TRBJ2-3): KAGVTQTPRYLIKTRGQQVTLSCSPISGHRSVSWYQQTPGQGLQFLFEYFSETQRNKGNFPGRFSGRQFSNSRSEMNVSTLELGDSALYLCASSPRLASTTDTQYFGPGTRLTVL.

This chain links TRBV3-1 with TRBJ2-1; maybe TRBD2 (6 bases). The CDR3 totals 17 residues. V shed 0 bases and J shed 5 bases, with 17 bases lying between them. In germline, CDR1 is LGHDT, CDR2 YNNKEL (reference sequence). The CDR3 loop is CASSQDPAGRIHNEQFF. CDR3 bases: TGTGCCAGCAGCCAAGATCCGGCGGGGAGGATCCACAATGAGCAGTTCTTC.

This clonotype has only a few counts. The CDR3 bases are TGTGCCAGCAGTTACGGGACAGTGAACACCGGGGAGCTGTTTTTT. Translation: CASSYGTVNTGELFF. J is TRBJ2-2 and V is TRBV6-2 or TRBV6-3; 7 bases are shared with TRBD1. Trimming at V came to 2 bases and at J to 1 base, leaving 1 base not matched to a gene. This CDR3 is 15 amino acids long. Germline CDR1 reads MNHEY; CDR2 reads SVGEGT.